One sample yielded the 21 T cell receptor beta chains listed below, sequenced in a study of cytomegalovirus exposure and HLA in healthy donors (dated by TCRdb to the late 2010s). The library was generated by the immunoSEQ multiplex PCR assay. The multiplex PCR relied on a mix of 60 forward primers for TCR Vbeta segments and 13 reverse primers for TCR Jbeta segments. The source is immuneACCESS, and TCRdb retained only in-frame sequences with V and J called. Part of the clones is not carried over; for the studies checked, unresolved V genes explain less than half of this, and the remainder is unexplained. Recorded for this sample are around 150,000 clones; 79% of them occurred a single time. The ten biggest clones cover around 6.6% of the sample. Sequencing used PBMCs. The receptors here all came from a man aged 45-60 years in good health and CMV-seropositive.

The gene calls are TRBV6-1 and TRBJ2-5; 8 bases are a match to TRBD1. Trimming removed 7 bases from V and 4 bases from J; junction bases left unmatched: 8. This CDR3 spans 14 amino acids. Germline V lookup: CDR1 MNHNS, CDR2 SASEGT. The CDR3 DNA sequence: TGTGCCAGCATGGGACAGGACGGGATAGAGACCCAGTACTTC. Its translation: CASMGQDGIETQYF.

This clone was observed a single time. V gene TRBV28 combines with J gene TRBJ1-5; no firm D call. Trimming left V 3 bases short and J 0 bases short, with 9 bases between. The CDR3 length is 15 residues. Germline CDR1 and CDR2: MDHEN and SYDVKM. CDR3 sequence reads: CASSLAVTSNQPQHF. The CDR3 DNA is TGTGCCAGCAGTTTGGCAGTTACTAGCAATCAGCCCCAGCATTTT.

The chain combines TRBV2 with TRBJ2-1, with D hard to call. Trimming removed 11 bases from V and 5 bases from J, with 13 bases in between. Germline V gives CDR1 SNHLY, CDR2 FYNNEI. This CDR3 contains 12 residues. This CDR3 is CAASIRNNEQFF. In nucleotides, the CDR3 is TGTGCCGCCTCAATCAGGAACAATGAGCAGTTCTTC. Filled out from reference TRBV2 and TRBJ2-1, the complete variable domain reads EPEVTQTPSHQVTQMGQEVILRCVPISNHLYFYWYRQILGQKVEFLVSFYNNEISEKSEIFDDQFSVERPDGSNFTLKIRSTKLEDSAMYFCAASIRNNEQFFGPGTRLTVL.

This chain connects TRBV6-5 to TRBJ1-2, with a possible D match to TRBD1 (5 bases). Germline V gives CDR1 MNHEY, CDR2 SVGAGI. Trimming took off 6 bases at V and 2 bases at J, with 16 bases between the two ends. The CDR3 runs 15 residues. The CDR3 here is CASSSGAGRNYGYTF. The CDR3 region has the DNA TGTGCCAGCAGCTCAGGCGCAGGGCGCAACTATGGCTACACCTTC.

Only one count was recorded for this clone. This rearrangement joins TRBV28 to TRBJ2-7; TRBD1 matches at 7 bases. The V and J ends lost 4 bases and 3 bases, in that order; junction bases with no gene match: 9. Per germline, CDR1 MDHEN and CDR2 SYDVKM. This CDR3 has 15 residues. As DNA, the CDR3 is TGTGCCAGCAGTTCGTGGGACAGTCAGTTCTACGAGCAGTACTTC. It is translated as CASSSWDSQFYEQYF.

This chain links TRBV7-2 with TRBJ2-3, with TRBD2 matching 15 bases. Looked up from germline, CDR1 is SGHTA and CDR2 is FQGNSA. This CDR3 region has 16 residues. Trimming at V came to 2 bases and at J to 6 bases, leaving 3 bases not matched to a gene. CDR3 coding DNA: TGTGCCAGCAGCTTAATGGGGACTAGCGGGAGGGATACGCAGTATTTT. This codes for CASSLMGTSGRDTQYF.

The V gene is TRBV7-8, the J gene TRBJ1-2; D possibly corresponds to TRBD1 (5 bases). Trimming removed 3 bases at V and 8 bases at J, with 13 bases between. CDR1 and CDR2 (germline): SGHVS, FQNEAQ. There are 13 residues in the CDR3. The CDR3 region is CASSFHRSEGYTF. The CDR3 DNA follows: TGTGCCAGCAGCTTCCACAGGTCCGAGGGCTACACCTTC.

CDR3 in DNA: TGTGCCAGTAGTATAGCGGACAGGGGCTATGGCTACACCTTC. This translates into CASSIADRGYGYTF. V gene TRBV19 combines with J gene TRBJ1-2, with 9 bases lining up with TRBD1. The CDR3 covers 14 residues. Germline CDR1 LNHDA, CDR2 SQIVND (reference sequence). The ends lost 1 base at V and 4 bases at J; junction bases unmatched: 1.

The chain is built from TRBV7-2 and TRBJ2-7, with 8 bases lining up with TRBD2. Germline V lookup: CDR1 SGHTA, CDR2 FQGNSA. CDR3 size: 18 residues. V shed 1 base, J shed 3 bases, and the junction held 14 bases outside the gene matches. CDR3 amino acids: CASSLGSSGRSTFYEQYF. CDR3 nucleotide sequence: TGTGCCAGCAGCTTAGGGTCGAGCGGGAGAAGCACCTTCTACGAGCAGTACTTC.

The chain is built from TRBV28 and TRBJ2-3; 7 nucleotides line up with TRBD1. This CDR3 spans 17 amino acids. Germline V gene lookup returns CDR1 MDHEN and CDR2 SYDVKM. V lost 5 bases, J lost 6 bases, and 17 bases stayed unmatched. The CDR3: CASSLIPGTESPDTQYF. CDR3 in DNA: TGTGCCAGCAGTCTAATTCCCGGGACAGAGTCTCCGGATACGCAGTATTTT.

The rearrangement joins TRBV29-1 to TRBJ2-5; D is perhaps TRBD1 (5 bases). The CDR3 is 12 amino acids. Deletions cut 5 bases from V and 2 bases from J, with 9 bases between. From germline, CDR1 is SQVTM and CDR2 ANQGSEA. CDR3: CSVSSGQETQYF. Here the CDR3 DNA reads TGCAGCGTTTCTTCAGGGCAAGAGACCCAGTACTTC.

V gene TRBV5-4 combines with J gene TRBJ2-3; tentative D call: TRBD1 (6 bases). This CDR3 has 14 amino acids. In germline, CDR1 is SGHNT, CDR2 YYREEE (reference sequence). The germline V and J ends were trimmed by 0 bases and 5 bases, with 10 bases remaining between them. The CDR3 DNA sequence: TGTGCCAGCAGCTTGGGTACAGGGATAGATACGCAGTATTTT. As protein: CASSLGTGIDTQYF.

V is TRBV20-1 and J is TRBJ2-1; maybe TRBD2 (6 bases). Germline assignment: CDR1 DFQATT and CDR2 SNEGSKA (reference sequence). The CDR3 has 11 residues. V lost 7 bases, J lost 7 bases, and 11 bases lay in between. The CDR3 nucleotides are TGCAGTGTTGGGGGGTGGAATGAGCAGTTCTTC. Protein sequence: CSVGGWNEQFF.

J is TRBJ2-1 and V is TRBV6-5; 8 bases agree with TRBD2. This CDR3 comprises 14 residues. J gave up 10 bases and V 0 bases, and 5 bases lay outside the gene matches. Germline CDR1 reads MNHEY; CDR2 reads SVGAGI. This chain's CDR3 is CASSYSRREEEQFF. CDR3 sequence (DNA): TGTGCCAGCAGTTACTCGCGGCGGGAGGAGGAGCAGTTCTTC.

The genes are TRBV19 and TRBJ1-1, with TRBD1 matching 9 bases. The CDR3 consists of 14 residues. V dropped 2 bases and J dropped 4; count of bases not matched to a gene: 2. Per germline, CDR1 LNHDA and CDR2 SQIVND (reference sequence). The CDR3: CASSITGGSTEAFF. The CDR3 DNA reads as TGTGCCAGTAGTATAACAGGGGGCTCCACTGAAGCTTTCTTT.

The chain uses TRBV5-1 and TRBJ2-1; D is unresolved. The germline gives CDR1 SGHRS, CDR2 YFSETQ. Deletions cut 0 bases from V and 2 bases from J, with 3 bases between. The CDR3 has 13 residues. The CDR3 region is CASSLDTYNEQFF. CDR3 nucleotide sequence: TGCGCCAGCAGCTTGGATACCTACAATGAGCAGTTCTTC.

The chain is built from TRBV5-1 and TRBJ2-1; maybe TRBD2 (6 bases). Trimming removed 0 bases from V and 7 bases from J, with 8 bases in between. The CDR3 length is 13 residues. Looked up from germline, CDR1 is SGHRS and CDR2 is YFSETQ. CDR3 loop: CASSLASGNEQFF. The CDR3 bases are TGCGCCAGCAGCTTGGCAAGCGGGAATGAGCAGTTCTTC.

V usage is TRBV7-9 and J usage is TRBJ2-1; 11 nucleotides line up with TRBD2. V shed 4 bases and J 5 bases; nucleotides not matched to a gene: 4. This CDR3 comprises 15 residues. CDR1 is SEHNR, CDR2 FQNEAQ, per germline (reference sequence). The DNA for the CDR3 is TGTGCCAGCAGCTCGGGGACTAGCGGACACAATGAGCAGTTCTTC. Residues: CASSSGTSGHNEQFF.

This sequence joins TRBV9 and TRBJ2-1; a weak D match, TRBD2 (5 bases). CDR1 and CDR2 (germline): SGDLS, YYNGEE. The CDR3 length is 14 residues. V lost 3 bases to trimming and J lost 8 bases, with 15 bases between them. The CDR3 DNA follows: TGTGCCAGCAGCGAGACCTTCGGGGATGATGAGCAGTTCTTC. This sequence encodes CASSETFGDDEQFF.

The V call is TRBV2, the J call TRBJ2-2; 10 bases map to TRBD2. CDR1 is SNHLY and CDR2 is FYNNEI in the germline V gene. The junction had 4 bases not matched to a gene; V was cut back by 2 bases and J by 7 bases. The CDR3 runs 15 residues. In DNA form, the CDR3 reads TGTGCCAGCAGTGAATTAGCGGGAGGTCGCGGGGAGCTGTTTTTT. Amino acid sequence: CASSELAGGRGELFF.

As DNA, the CDR3 is TGTGCCAGCAACTACAGGGCCAATCAGCCCCAGCATTTT. Protein product: CASNYRANQPQHF. J is TRBJ1-5 and V is TRBV25-1, with a weak D call TRBD1 (6 bases). With 7 bases removed from V and 3 bases from J, the gap between germline ends came to 10 bases. This CDR3 spans 13 amino acids. Per the germline V gene, CDR1 is MGHDK and CDR2 is SYGVNS.